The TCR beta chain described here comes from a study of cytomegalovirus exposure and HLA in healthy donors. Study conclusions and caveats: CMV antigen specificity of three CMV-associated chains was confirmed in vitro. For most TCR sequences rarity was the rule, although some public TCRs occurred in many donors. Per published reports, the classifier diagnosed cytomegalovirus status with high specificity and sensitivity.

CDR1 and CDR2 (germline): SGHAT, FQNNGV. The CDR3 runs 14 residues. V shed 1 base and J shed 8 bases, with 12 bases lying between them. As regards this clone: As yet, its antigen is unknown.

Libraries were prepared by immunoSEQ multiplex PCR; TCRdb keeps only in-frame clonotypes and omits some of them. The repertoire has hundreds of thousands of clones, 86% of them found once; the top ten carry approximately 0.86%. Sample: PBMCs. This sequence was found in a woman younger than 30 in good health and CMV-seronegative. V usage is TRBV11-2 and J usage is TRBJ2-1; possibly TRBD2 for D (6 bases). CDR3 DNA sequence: TGTGCCAGCAGCTTAGGGAGGGAGGTCGATGAGCAGTTCTTC. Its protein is CASSLGREVDEQFF. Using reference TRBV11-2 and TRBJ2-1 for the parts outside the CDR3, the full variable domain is EAGVAQSPRYKIIEKRQSVAFWCNPISGHATLYWYQQILGQGPKLLIQFQNNGVVDDSQLPKDRFSAERLKGVDSTLKIQPAKLEDSAVYLCASSLGREVDEQFFGPGTRLTVL.